Following are 23 T cell receptor beta chains from one sample sequenced in a study of blood T cell repertoires in COVID-19. The method was immunoSEQ multiplex PCR; TCRdb's version includes in-frame clones alone and lacks a portion of them. The sample lists about 190,000 clones; approximately 84% were seen once. Sequencing was carried out using PBMCs or T cells enriched from blood (not recorded which). These receptors were obtained from a woman under 40 who had recovered from COVID-19.

The V call is TRBV24-1, the J call TRBJ2-5; 7 bases are shared with TRBD1. The CDR3 loop spans 17 amino acids. The V segment lost 3 bases and the J segment 1 base; nucleotides outside the gene matches: 10. The germline V gene encodes CDR1 KGHDR and CDR2 SFDVKD. The CDR3 protein is CATSDIWTGRGQETQYF. CDR3 sequence (DNA): TGTGCCACCAGTGATATATGGACAGGACGTGGCCAAGAGACCCAGTACTTC.

The chain links TRBV27 to TRBJ1-4; weak D call: TRBD1 (5 bases). Germline V gene sequence: CDR1 MNHEY, CDR2 SMNVEV (reference sequence). V gave up 4 bases and J gave up 6 bases, with 15 bases separating them. The CDR3 has 15 amino acids. CDR3 protein: CASSSLGGGYEKLFF. Written as DNA, the CDR3 is TGTGCCAGCAGTTCCCTGGGGGGGGGATATGAAAAACTGTTTTTT.

CDR3 sequence (DNA): TGTGCCAGTAGTACCGGGACACCGAACACTGAAGCTTTCTTT. Protein: CASSTGTPNTEAFF. The chain couples TRBV19 to TRBJ1-1, with D perhaps TRBD1 (6 bases). V lost 4 bases to trimming and J lost 1 base, with 10 bases between them. Germline-derived CDR1 and CDR2 are LNHDA and SQIVND (reference sequence). The CDR3 consists of 14 residues. Filled out from reference TRBV19 and TRBJ1-1, the complete variable domain reads DGGITQSPKYLFRKEGQNVTLSCEQNLNHDAMYWYRQDPGQGLRLIYYSQIVNDFQKGDIAEGYSVSREKKESFPLTVTSAQKNPTAFYLCASSTGTPNTEAFFGQGTRLTVV.

The chain is built from TRBV20-1 and TRBJ2-3; 8 bases align to TRBD2. This CDR3 comprises 14 residues. The V gene's germline CDR1 is DFQATT and CDR2 SNEGSKA (reference sequence). Unmatched junction bases numbered 4, after V lost 3 bases and J lost 2 bases. CDR3 sequence: CSASPSGPTDTQYF. As DNA, the CDR3 is TGCAGTGCTAGTCCTAGCGGGCCCACAGATACGCAGTATTTT.

The chain uses TRBV19 and TRBJ1-1; D is undetermined. CDR3 length: 13 residues. The germline V gene encodes CDR1 LNHDA and CDR2 SQIVND (reference sequence). V dropped 4 bases and J dropped 0 bases, with 6 bases sitting between them. The chain's CDR3 is CASSREMNTEAFF. DNA of the CDR3: TGTGCCAGTAGTAGGGAGATGAACACTGAAGCTTTCTTT. Full variable domain (remainder filled in from reference TRBV19 and TRBJ1-1): DGGITQSPKYLFRKEGQNVTLSCEQNLNHDAMYWYRQDPGQGLRLIYYSQIVNDFQKGDIAEGYSVSREKKESFPLTVTSAQKNPTAFYLCASSREMNTEAFFGQGTRLTVV.

The chain recombines TRBV19 with TRBJ1-5; D remains ambiguous. The CDR3 runs 16 residues. V was shortened by 7 bases and J by 6 bases, with 22 bases between the two germline ends. Germline-derived CDR1 and CDR2 are LNHDA and SQIVND (reference sequence). CDR3 DNA: TGTGCCAGTACACCTCATGGCCCCGAGGCTATTCAGCCCCAGCATTTT. Translating gives CASTPHGPEAIQPQHF.

V is TRBV18 and J is TRBJ1-2; D ambiguous. Deletions cut 4 bases from V and 5 bases from J, with 8 bases between. This CDR3 has 12 amino acids. Germline values: CDR1 KGHSH, CDR2 LQKENI. The CDR3 DNA follows: TGTGCCAGCTCACTGCCCGGGTATGGCTACACCTTC. Translating it yields CASSLPGYGYTF.

The genes are TRBV3-1 (or the pseudogene TRBV3-2) and TRBJ2-7; 13 bases align to TRBD2. Germline CDR1 is LGHDT and CDR2 is YNNKEL (reference sequence). The trim removed 3 bases at V and 2 bases at J, leaving 1 base unmatched. This CDR3 has 15 residues. The CDR3 DNA is TGTGCCAGCAGCCAGACTAGCGGGAGGCCCTACGAGCAGTACTTC. Protein: CASSQTSGRPYEQYF.

J is TRBJ2-3 and V is TRBV29-1, with 9 bases that match TRBD1. Germline trimming cut 6 bases from V and 3 bases from J; bases unmatched to any gene: 7. This CDR3 region has 14 residues. Germline V gives CDR1 SQVTM, CDR2 ANQGSEA. The CDR3: CSVPGQGWTDTQYF. As DNA, the CDR3 is TGCAGCGTACCGGGACAGGGTTGGACAGATACGCAGTATTTT.

In its sample, this clone was seen once. This chain uses TRBV6-6 with TRBJ2-2, with D possibly matching TRBD1 (6 bases). The CDR3 is 13 amino acids. V gave up 7 bases and J gave up 3 bases, with 9 bases separating them. Germline CDR1 reads MNHNY; CDR2 reads SVGAGI (reference sequence). CDR3 sequence reads: CASIYRDTGELFF. CDR3 in DNA: TGTGCCAGCATCTACAGGGACACCGGGGAGCTGTTTTTT.

J is TRBJ1-1 and V is TRBV10-3; D is unresolved. The V gene's germline CDR1 is ENHRY and CDR2 SYGVKD. The ends were cut back, 0 bases at V and 1 base at J, with 15 bases in the middle. The CDR3 totals 17 residues. CDR3 region: CAISESRGFSPNTEAFF. CDR3 DNA: TGTGCCATCAGTGAGTCGCGCGGTTTTTCCCCGAACACTGAAGCTTTCTTT.

The chain employs TRBV6-5 and TRBJ1-5; D perhaps matches TRBD1 (5 bases). The ends were cut back, 5 bases at V and 9 bases at J, with 17 bases in the middle. The CDR3 extends over 14 amino acids. Germline loops: CDR1 MNHEY, CDR2 SVGAGI. The CDR3 region is CASSLDSLKGPQHF. The CDR3 DNA is TGTGCCAGCAGTCTAGACAGCCTCAAGGGGCCCCAGCATTTT.

This clone was observed once. The chain combines TRBV29-1 with TRBJ1-2; 10 bases fit TRBD1. This CDR3 spans 13 amino acids. Germline CDR1 reads SQVTM; CDR2 reads ANQGSEA. Losses at the gene ends were 3 bases for V and 4 bases for J; bases not matched to a gene: 2. DNA for the CDR3: TGCAGCGTTGAGGGACAGGGGATCTATGGCTACACCTTC. It translates to CSVEGQGIYGYTF.

The chain links TRBV30 to TRBJ2-1; TRBD1 agrees at 7 bases. V lost 6 bases to trimming and J lost 0 bases; unmatched junction nucleotides: 5. The CDR3 is made up of 14 amino acids. CDR1 and CDR2 from the germline V gene are GTSNPN and SVGIG (reference sequence). In DNA form, the CDR3 reads TGTGCCTGCCACGGACAGGCCTCCTACAATGAGCAGTTCTTC. Its translation is CACHGQASYNEQFF. Full variable domain (missing parts from reference TRBV30 and TRBJ2-1): SQTIHQWPATLVQPVGSPLSLECTVEGTSNPNLYWYRQAAGRGLQLLFYSVGIGQISSEVPQNLSASRPQDRQFILSSKKLLLSDSGFYLCACHGQASYNEQFFGPGTRLTVL.

The chain couples TRBV11-2 to TRBJ1-5, with 10 bases identical to TRBD1. After removal of 5 bases from V and 2 bases from J, the junction contained 9 bases not matched to a gene. The length of the CDR3 is 17 residues. The V gene's germline CDR1 is SGHAT and CDR2 FQNNGV. The DNA for the CDR3 is TGTGCCAGCAGCAACGCGGGACAGGGGATGGGCAATCAGCCCCAGCATTTT. Translation gives CASSNAGQGMGNQPQHF.

The V gene is TRBV4-1, the J gene TRBJ2-7; D remains ambiguous. The V gene's germline CDR1 is MGHRA and CDR2 YSYEKL. V was shortened by 3 bases and J by 3 bases, with 3 bases between the two germline ends. This CDR3 contains 11 residues. CDR3 DNA sequence: TGCGCCAGCAGCCACCGCTACGAGCAGTACTTC. Translation gives CASSHRYEQYF.

Worth noting for this clone: A read error may produce the germline difference seen at one junction end. The CDR3, as DNA: TGTGCTAGCAGCGCAGGACAGGGTTATGGAAACACCATATATTTT. Translated: CASSAGQGYGNTIYF. The chain employs TRBV7-7 and TRBJ1-3; 8 bases line up with TRBD1. The CDR3 runs to 15 residues. CDR1 SSHAT and CDR2 FNYEAQ come from the germline V gene (reference sequence).

V and J are TRBV3-1 (or the pseudogene TRBV3-2) and TRBJ2-4, with 8 bases matching TRBD1. This CDR3 contains 18 residues. V trimming: 0 bases; J trimming: 8 bases; junction bases outside the gene matches: 15. The V gene's germline CDR1 is LGHDT and CDR2 YNNKEL (reference sequence). The CDR3 spells CASSQDRDRGDLHDIQYF. For the CDR3, the DNA is TGTGCCAGCAGCCAAGACCGAGACAGGGGAGATCTCCACGACATTCAGTACTTC.

Only one count was recorded for this clone. The chain combines TRBV28 with TRBJ1-5; 9 bases map to TRBD1. Per the germline V gene, CDR1 is MDHEN and CDR2 is SYDVKM. The V gene end was trimmed by 5 bases and the J gene end by 5 bases; junction bases not matched to a gene: 4. The CDR3 is made up of 14 amino acids. For the CDR3, the DNA is TGTGCCAGCAGTCCGACAGGGGGGGATCAGCCCCAGCATTTT. Its translation: CASSPTGGDQPQHF.

This rearrangement joins TRBV7-2 to TRBJ2-4, with 8 bases lining up with TRBD2. Per the germline V gene, CDR1 is SGHTA and CDR2 is FQGNSA. The ends lost 4 bases at V and 3 bases at J; junction bases unmatched: 14. This CDR3 spans 18 amino acids. The CDR3 coding sequence is TGTGCCAGCAGCTCCCACACATTACAGGCGGGGGGCAAAAACATTCAGTACTTC. This translates into CASSSHTLQAGGKNIQYF.

The chain combines TRBV30 with TRBJ2-1; tentatively, D is TRBD1 (5 bases). Germline V gene sequence: CDR1 GTSNPN, CDR2 SVGIG (reference sequence). This CDR3 has 11 amino acids. The V and J ends lost 2 bases and 10 bases respectively, with 9 bases between them. CDR3 amino acids: CAWSRGREQFF. In DNA, the CDR3 is TGTGCCTGGAGTAGGGGTCGCGAGCAGTTCTTC.

This clone occurred a few times. The CDR3 DNA follows: TGTGCCAGCAGCCTGGAACAGGACACTGAAGCTTTCTTT. Translation gives CASSLEQDTEAFF. This rearrangement joins TRBV4-2 to TRBJ1-1; D might be TRBD1 (5 bases). The V gene lost 4 bases and the J gene lost 3 bases, with 9 bases spanning the gap. Germline V lookup: CDR1 LGHNA, CDR2 YNFKEQ. CDR3 length: 13 residues.

The V and J genes are TRBV2 and TRBJ1-4, with D perhaps matching TRBD1 (5 bases). The CDR3 length is 14 residues. CDR1 and CDR2 (germline): SNHLY, FYNNEI. Trimming removed 6 bases at V and 7 bases at J, with 15 bases between. DNA of the CDR3: TGTGCCAGCAGCCTCAGGGTGGGAGGTGAAAAACTGTTTTTT. This encodes CASSLRVGGEKLFF.